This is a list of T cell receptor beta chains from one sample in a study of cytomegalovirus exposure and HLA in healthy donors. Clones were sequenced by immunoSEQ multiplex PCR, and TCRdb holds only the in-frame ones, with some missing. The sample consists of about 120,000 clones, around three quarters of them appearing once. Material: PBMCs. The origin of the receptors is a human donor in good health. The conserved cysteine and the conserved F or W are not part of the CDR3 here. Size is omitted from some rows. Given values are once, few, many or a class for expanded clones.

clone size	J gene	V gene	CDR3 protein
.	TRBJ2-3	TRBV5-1	ASSSTLAGGSTDTQY
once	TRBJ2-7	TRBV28	ASRAGRVRYEQY
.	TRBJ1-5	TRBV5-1	ASSSTGGRNQPQH
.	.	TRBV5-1	ASSLGLQGDEQY
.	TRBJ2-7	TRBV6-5	ASSADTSSYEQY
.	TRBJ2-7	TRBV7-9	ASSLVGSGTSYEQY
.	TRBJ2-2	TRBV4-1	ASSQEAGWPGELF
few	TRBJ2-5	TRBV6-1	ASSPTGGGETQY
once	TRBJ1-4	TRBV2	ASRPQGMANEKLF
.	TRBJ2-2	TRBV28	ASSLWAGGARTGELF
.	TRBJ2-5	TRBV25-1	ASSEQGRGRETQY
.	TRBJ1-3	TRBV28	ASTDTGGLGNTIY
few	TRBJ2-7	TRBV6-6	ASTSRAGGVYEQY
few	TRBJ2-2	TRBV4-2	ASSQDTAGNTGELF
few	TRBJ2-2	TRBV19	ASSDLQRVNTGELF
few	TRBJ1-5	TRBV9	ASSATPGQVGIQPQH
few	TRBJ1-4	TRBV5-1	ASSPLTNEKLF
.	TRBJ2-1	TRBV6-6	ASALFKAGGRNEQF
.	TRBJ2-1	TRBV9	ASSVAGTGGSNEQF
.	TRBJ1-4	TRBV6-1	ASSATGGNEKLF
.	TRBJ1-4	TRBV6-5	ASSLGQGGEKLF
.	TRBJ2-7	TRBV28	ASSFRGTISYEQY
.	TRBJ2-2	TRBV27	ASSLGTSNTGELF
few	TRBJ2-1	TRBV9	ASSPGLHNEQF
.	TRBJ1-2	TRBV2	ASSEFREGPYGYT
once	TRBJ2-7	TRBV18	ASSPYDISYEQY
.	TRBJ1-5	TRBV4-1	ASSQDLGQPQH
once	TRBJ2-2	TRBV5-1	ASSLRTGGPGELF
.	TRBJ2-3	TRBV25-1	ASAGLEGPGDTQY
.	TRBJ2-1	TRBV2	ASSPSAGGLHEQF
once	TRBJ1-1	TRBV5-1	ASSFKRGAAEAF
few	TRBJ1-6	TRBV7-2	ASSLAAGYNSPLH
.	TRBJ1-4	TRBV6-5	ASSYFGATNEKLF
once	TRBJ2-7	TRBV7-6	ASSLGGITYEQY
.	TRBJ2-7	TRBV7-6	ASSSSGTASYEQY
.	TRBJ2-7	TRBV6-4	APNRPEHYEQY
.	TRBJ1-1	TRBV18	ASSTQGSFTEAF
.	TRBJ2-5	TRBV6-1	ASSETGGLRETQY
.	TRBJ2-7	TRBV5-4	ASSVSSHSSYEQY
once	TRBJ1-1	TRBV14	ASSQVGAGIMNTEAF
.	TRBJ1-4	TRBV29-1	SVDQGTNEKLF
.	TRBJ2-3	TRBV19	ASSWGPGFTDTQY
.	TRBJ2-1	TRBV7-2	ASSLSMDRANEQF
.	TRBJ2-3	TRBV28	ASSLGGASGREEDTQY
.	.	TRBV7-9	ASSQPLEYEQY
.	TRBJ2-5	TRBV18	ASSLMTSGSGVETQY
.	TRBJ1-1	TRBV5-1	ASSLGGTGGPNTEAF
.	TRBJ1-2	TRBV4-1	ASSQGGGRGGGYT
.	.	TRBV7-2	ASSPGRLSGAYEQY
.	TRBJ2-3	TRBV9	ASSTSGSSTDTQY
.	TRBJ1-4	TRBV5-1	ASSLARAGPNEKLF
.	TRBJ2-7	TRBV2	ASTTTGMTYEQY
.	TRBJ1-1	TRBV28	ASSFLDRPNTEAF